The clone carrying this T cell receptor (beta chain) was observed many times. The antigen remains unidentified. The data stem from a study of blood T cells in healthy people across ages. Findings of the study overall: Versus aged donors, long-lived donors had higher diversity and more naive CD4+ cells.

The use of a sample-barcoded 5' primer and a J-beta primer mix characterized a second PCR of roughly 6 to 11 cycles. TCRdb reprocessed the 5' RACE reads with MiXCR, giving one entry per CDR3 protein. The sample lists approximately 900,000 distinct CDR3 sequences, almost 30% seen once, with 10% in the top ten. The data were also submitted as part of a second study, on T cells of mothers and their children. That study reports: No clone of persistent microchimeric T cells was detected.

The sample comprised blood. The TCR sequence derives from a woman aged 35 to 49 in good health.

Here the CDR3 DNA reads TGCGCCAGCAGCCAACAAGCCTTGAACACTGAAGCTTTCTTT. It translates to CASSQQALNTEAFF. The chain couples TRBV4-1 to TRBJ1-1, with no clear D. Germline values: CDR1 MGHRA, CDR2 YSYEKL. Deletions cut 2 bases from V and 0 bases from J, with 7 bases between. This CDR3 is 14 amino acids long.